This is a list of T cell receptor beta chains from one sample in a study of CD8 T cells in ankylosing spondylitis. TCRdb independently ran MiXCR on the 5' RACE reads; one entry per CDR3 protein. Counted here are 750,000 to 850,000 distinct CDR3 sequences, 12% occurring once; the ten biggest clones make up approximately 0.46%. Sequencing used blood, either unsorted or a sorted T cell fraction (not recorded which). The source of these receptors is a male donor with ankylosing spondylitis. Each CDR3 is given with its conserved first and last residue. Fields, in order: clone size, D gene, V gene, CDR3 length, J gene, CDR3 protein, CDR3 DNA. A D gene is named only where the DNA matches it firmly. A row's size may be missing; if present it is once, few, many or a size class.

few	NA	TRBV20-1	14	TRBJ1-5	CSARDIRSNQPQHF	TGCAGTGCGAGGGACATTCGGAGCAATCAGCCCCAGCATTTT
NA	TRBD2	TRBV10-1	17	TRBJ2-7	CASSDGLAGEVSYEQYF	TGCGCCAGCAGTGATGGACTAGCGGGAGAAGTGTCCTACGAGCAGTACTTC
NA	NA	TRBV6-1	13	TRBJ2-1	CASSPWSAGEQFF	TGTGCCAGCAGTCCGTGGTCCGCGGGGGAGCAGTTCTTC
many	NA	TRBV15	12	TRBJ2-7	CATSRESDEQYF	TGTGCCACCAGCAGAGAATCAGACGAGCAGTACTTC
few	NA	TRBV6-5	15	TRBJ2-2	CASSSSSSGFGELFF	TGTGCCAGCAGTTCCTCTTCCTCAGGGTTCGGGGAGCTGTTTTTT
NA	NA	TRBV20-1	15	TRBJ2-5	CSARDLRAGQETQYF	TGCAGTGCTAGAGATTTAAGGGCAGGACAAGAGACCCAGTACTTC
many	NA	TRBV10-3	13	TRBJ2-3	CAIIGGVTDTQYF	TGTGCCATCATCGGGGGAGTCACAGATACGCAGTATTTT
NA	NA	TRBV10-1	15	TRBJ2-1	CASSDGGSGNNEQFF	TGCGCCAGCAGTGACGGTGGGAGCGGCAACAATGAGCAGTTCTTC
many	NA	TRBV20-1	15	TRBJ2-2	CSARDRVGNTGELFF	TGCAGTGCTAGAGATAGGGTCGGGAACACCGGGGAGCTGTTTTTT
NA	NA	TRBV4-3	15	TRBJ2-7	CASSPRAQSSYEQYF	TGCGCCAGCAGCCCCCGCGCCCAGAGCTCCTACGAGCAGTACTTC
few	NA	TRBV7-9	15	TRBJ1-1	CASSLSRNLNTEAFF	TGTGCCAGCAGCTTATCGAGGAACTTGAACACTGAAGCTTTCTTT
many	NA	TRBV4-3	14	TRBJ2-3	CASSQVVASDTQYF	TGCGCCAGCAGCCAAGTGGTAGCCTCAGATACGCAGTATTTT
NA	TRBD2	TRBV7-9	15	TRBJ2-1	CASSLLPSGNNEQFF	TGTGCCAGCAGCTTACTTCCCAGCGGGAACAATGAGCAGTTCTTC
few	TRBD2	TRBV2	17	TRBJ2-2	CASSQATPSGSIGELFF	TGTGCCAGCAGCCAGGCTACCCCTAGCGGGAGTATCGGGGAGCTGTTTTTT
NA	NA	TRBV5-6	12	TRBJ2-3	CASSLNWNTQYF	TGTGCCAGCAGCTTGAATTGGAATACGCAGTATTTT
NA	NA	TRBV9	18	TRBJ2-3	CASSVQISGDGYTDTQYF	TGTGCCAGCAGCGTTCAGATATCAGGGGACGGGTACACAGATACGCAGTATTTT
NA	NA	TRBV20-1	15	TRBJ1-5	CSARIEGWSNQPQHF	TGCAGTGCTAGAATAGAGGGTTGGAGCAATCAGCCCCAGCATTTT
few	TRBD1	TRBV29-1	14	TRBJ2-7	CSVGGGQGTYEQYF	TGCAGCGTTGGGGGGGGACAGGGAACCTACGAGCAGTACTTC
NA	NA	TRBV5-1	13	TRBJ1-5	CASSFGRGQPQHF	TGCGCCAGCAGCTTCGGCCGAGGGCAGCCCCAGCATTTT
NA	NA	TRBV24-1	17	TRBJ2-1	CATAGVDGHNFYNEQFF	TGTGCCACCGCTGGGGTTGATGGGCACAACTTCTACAATGAGCAGTTCTTC
few	NA	TRBV20-1	12	TRBJ2-3	CSARIPGDTQYF	TGCAGTGCTAGAATTCCGGGAGATACGCAGTATTTT
NA	TRBD2	TRBV20-1	16	TRBJ2-3	CSARDPPGRGTDTQYF	TGCAGTGCTAGAGACCCGCCGGGGAGGGGCACAGATACGCAGTATTTT
many	TRBD2	TRBV20-1	15	TRBJ2-5	CSARGREASQETQYF	TGCAGTGCTAGAGGGCGGGAGGCGAGTCAAGAGACCCAGTACTTC
NA	NA	TRBV6-1	13	TRBJ2-3	CASIGTFTDTQYF	TGTGCCAGCATCGGGACTTTCACAGATACGCAGTATTTT
NA	NA	TRBV20-1	13	TRBJ2-5	CSASWGAQETQYF	TGCAGTGCTAGTTGGGGGGCCCAAGAGACCCAGTACTTC
few	TRBD1	TRBV20-1	13	TRBJ2-7	CSAGWTGDYEQYF	TGCAGTGCTGGGTGGACAGGGGATTACGAGCAGTACTTC
many	NA	TRBV25-1	13	TRBJ2-3	CASSVAGGDTQYF	TGTGCCAGCAGTGTGGCAGGAGGAGATACGCAGTATTTT
NA	NA	TRBV11-2	18	TRBJ1-2	CASSLIHSFPRSHYGYTF	TGTGCCAGCAGCTTAATCCACAGCTTCCCCCGATCCCACTATGGCTACACCTTC
many	NA	TRBV27	17	TRBJ2-6	CASSPHYAISGANVLTF	TGTGCCAGCAGTCCTCATTACGCCATCTCTGGGGCCAACGTCCTGACTTTC
few	NA	TRBV10-3	14	TRBJ1-3	CAISRTASGNTIYF	TGTGCCATCAGCCGGACGGCCTCTGGAAACACCATATATTTT
few	NA	TRBV7-2	14	TRBJ2-7	CASSNRPFLREQYF	TGTGCCAGCAGCAACCGACCCTTCCTCAGGGAGCAGTACTTC
few	TRBD1	TRBV7-8	15	TRBJ2-5	CASSFPGTGGPTQYF	TGTGCCAGCAGCTTCCCCGGGACAGGGGGCCCTACCCAGTACTTC
few	TRBD1	TRBV5-1	16	TRBJ2-3	CASSLGGQGAENTQYF	TGCGCCAGCAGCTTGGGGGGACAGGGGGCTGAAAATACGCAGTATTTT
many	NA	TRBV4-3	15	TRBJ1-5	CASSQDWGGGQPQHF	TGCGCCAGCAGCCAAGATTGGGGAGGAGGACAGCCCCAGCATTTT
many	TRBD1	TRBV20-1	15	TRBJ2-7	CSATAGTGIPYEQYF	TGCAGTGCTACAGCCGGGACAGGGATCCCCTACGAGCAGTACTTC
NA	NA	TRBV18	13	TRBJ2-5	CASSPATEETQYF	TGTGCCAGCTCACCTGCGACGGAAGAGACCCAGTACTTC
many	NA	TRBV5-1	15	TRBJ1-6	CASSLEGTGNSPLHF	TGCGCCAGCAGCTTGGAAGGAACGGGTAATTCACCCCTCCACTTT
few	NA	TRBV10-3	14	TRBJ2-2	CAIRELQPTGELFF	TGTGCCATCAGAGAACTTCAGCCCACCGGGGAGCTGTTTTTT
many	NA	TRBV5-1	14	TRBJ2-2	CASSPRTDAGELFF	TGCGCCAGCAGCCCGCGGACCGACGCCGGGGAGCTGTTTTTT
NA	TRBD1	TRBV10-2	16	TRBJ2-5	CASSVGTGGKEETQYF	TGCGCCAGCTCGGTTGGCACAGGGGGAAAAGAAGAGACCCAGTACTTC
NA	NA	TRBV5-4	14	TRBJ2-5	CASSQLQYQETQYF	TGTGCCAGCAGCCAGTTGCAGTACCAAGAGACCCAGTACTTC
many	NA	TRBV20-1	13	TRBJ2-7	CSAGPGGAYEQYF	TGCAGTGCTGGCCCTGGAGGGGCCTACGAGCAGTACTTC
NA	NA	TRBV20-1	15	TRBJ1-5	CSAKDPRGSNQPQHF	TGCAGTGCAAAGGACCCCCGGGGCAGCAATCAGCCCCAGCATTTT
many	NA	TRBV29-1	13	TRBJ1-5	CSVGEATGQPQHF	TGCAGCGTTGGGGAGGCGACCGGGCAGCCCCAGCATTTT